These 27 T cell receptor beta chains originate from one sample sequenced in a study of cytomegalovirus exposure and HLA in healthy donors. The method was immunoSEQ multiplex PCR; TCRdb's version includes in-frame clones alone and lacks a portion of them. This table has around 240,000 clones, almost 90% appearing once. The sample was PBMCs. All receptors derive from a woman aged 18-35 years in good health and CMV-seronegative.

The chain couples TRBV27 to TRBJ2-7, with 7 bases matching TRBD2. Germline assignment: CDR1 MNHEY and CDR2 SMNVEV (reference sequence). The ends lost 8 bases at V and 0 bases at J; junction bases unmatched: 7. The CDR3 has 14 amino acids. The CDR3 sequence: CASSTGGNSYEQYF. CDR3 in DNA: TGTGCCAGCTCGACGGGGGGAAACTCCTACGAGCAGTACTTC.

The V and J genes are TRBV4-1 and TRBJ1-2, with 7 bases matching TRBD1. Germline values: CDR1 MGHRA, CDR2 YSYEKL. The CDR3 totals 14 residues. V lost 4 bases, J lost 4 bases, and 6 bases stayed unmatched. The CDR3 region is CASSRGDRAYGYTF. CDR3 DNA sequence: TGCGCCAGCAGCCGAGGAGACAGGGCCTATGGCTACACCTTC.

This clone appeared once. The V and J genes are TRBV7-9 and TRBJ1-4; D remains ambiguous. This CDR3 comprises 14 residues. Trimming left V 4 bases short and J 6 bases short, with 12 bases between. Germline CDR1 reads SEHNR; CDR2 reads FQNEAQ (reference sequence). The CDR3 loop reads CASSSVREDEKLFF. CDR3 DNA: TGTGCCAGCAGCTCTGTCCGGGAGGATGAAAAACTGTTTTTT.

In its sample, this clone was seen once. This rearrangement joins TRBV5-6 to TRBJ1-1, with a possible D match to TRBD1 (6 bases). There are 13 residues in the CDR3. CDR1 and CDR2 (germline): SGHDT, YYEEEE. The V end was cut by 0 bases, the J end by 4 bases, with 7 bases between. CDR3 in DNA: TGTGCCAGCAGCTTGGACAGGGCCACTGAAGCTTTCTTT. Residues: CASSLDRATEAFF.

The count of this clone is one. This chain links TRBV19 with TRBJ2-1, with TRBD1 as a possible D gene (7 bases). V gave up 6 bases and J gave up 6 bases, with 18 bases separating them. Germline lookup yields CDR1 LNHDA and CDR2 SQIVND (reference sequence). The CDR3 totals 15 residues. CDR3 sequence reads: CASRGGTVRFNEQFF. The CDR3 DNA is TGTGCCAGTAGGGGCGGGACAGTACGTTTCAATGAGCAGTTCTTC. The full variable domain, its missing parts supplied by reference TRBV19 and TRBJ2-1, is DGGITQSPKYLFRKEGQNVTLSCEQNLNHDAMYWYRQDPGQGLRLIYYSQIVNDFQKGDIAEGYSVSREKKESFPLTVTSAQKNPTAFYLCASRGGTVRFNEQFFGPGTRLTVL.

This clone has just a few counts. The chain carries TRBV6-6 and TRBJ1-1; the D is unclear. The CDR3 loop spans 14 amino acids. The germline V and J ends were trimmed by 7 bases and 0 bases, with 12 bases remaining between them. Germline CDR1 MNHNY, CDR2 SVGAGI (reference sequence). The CDR3 region has the DNA TGTGCCAGCAATCCAGCGGGGTTGAACACTGAAGCTTTCTTT. This gives the protein CASNPAGLNTEAFF.

The chain recombines TRBV6-1 with TRBJ2-5; 7 bases map to TRBD2. Germline values: CDR1 MNHNS, CDR2 SASEGT. V trimming: 3 bases; J trimming: 5 bases; junction bases outside the gene matches: 6. This CDR3 has 14 residues. CDR3 bases: TGTGCCAGCAGTGATTTTCGGGGGGAGGAGACCCAGTACTTC. This codes for CASSDFRGEETQYF.

V and J are TRBV27 and TRBJ2-1; 9 bases agree with TRBD1. V was clipped by 6 bases and J by 8 bases; unmatched bases: 11. The CDR3 spans 15 residues. In germline, CDR1 is MNHEY, CDR2 SMNVEV (reference sequence). The CDR3 loop reads CASSPGTGFMDEQFF. In DNA form, the CDR3 reads TGTGCCAGCAGCCCTGGGACAGGGTTTATGGATGAGCAGTTCTTC.

The genes are TRBV29-1 and TRBJ2-2; D possibly corresponds to TRBD1 (6 bases). V shed 7 bases and J shed 6 bases, with 15 bases lying between them. Germline V lookup: CDR1 SQVTM, CDR2 ANQGSEA. There are 13 residues in the CDR3. CDR3 DNA: TGCAGCGCACTCAGGGGTTTGTCCGGGGAGCTGTTTTTT. This gives the protein CSALRGLSGELFF.

This chain joins TRBV27 and TRBJ2-1; weak D call: TRBD2 (5 bases). Germline loops: CDR1 MNHEY, CDR2 SMNVEV (reference sequence). Between the trimmed V and J ends, which lost 7 bases and 6 bases, there was a span of 19 bases. CDR3 size: 15 residues. The CDR3 loop reads CASKPDPGVANEQFF. The CDR3 coding sequence is TGTGCCAGCAAACCCGACCCCGGGGTGGCCAATGAGCAGTTCTTC.

The chain couples TRBV28 to TRBJ2-7, with D hard to call. V lost 4 bases, J lost 3 bases, and 7 bases lay in between. This CDR3 is built from 12 residues. Germline V lookup: CDR1 MDHEN, CDR2 SYDVKM. For the CDR3, the DNA is TGTGCCAGCAGTTCCTCCAGCTACGAGCAGTACTTC. Its translation: CASSSSSYEQYF.

The chain has TRBV5-1 and TRBJ2-5; 7 bases map to TRBD1. This CDR3 contains 15 residues. The J segment lost 5 bases and the V segment lost 4 bases, leaving 11 bases of the junction unmatched. Germline V gives CDR1 SGHRS, CDR2 YFSETQ. Written as DNA, the CDR3 is TGCGCCAGCAGCCCTGCGACAGGGTTGGTGGAGACCCAGTACTTC. Protein sequence: CASSPATGLVETQYF. Based on the CDR3 plus reference TRBV5-1 and TRBJ2-5, the full variable domain is KAGVTQTPRYLIKTRGQQVTLSCSPISGHRSVSWYQQTPGQGLQFLFEYFSETQRNKGNFPGRFSGRQFSNSRSEMNVSTLELGDSALYLCASSPATGLVETQYFGPGTRLLVL.

This chain joins TRBV9 and TRBJ2-1; 12 nucleotides agree with TRBD2. Germline V lookup: CDR1 SGDLS, CDR2 YYNGEE. The CDR3 is 18 amino acids. The V and J ends lost 1 base and 0 bases, in that order; junction bases with no gene match: 5. CDR3 nucleotides: TGTGCCAGCAGCGTACTAGCGGGGGGGCCGAGCTCCTACAATGAGCAGTTCTTC. It codes for CASSVLAGGPSSYNEQFF. Looking up the rest from reference TRBV9 and TRBJ2-1 gives the full variable domain: DSGVTQTPKHLITATGQRVTLRCSPRSGDLSVYWYQQSLDQGLQFLIQYYNGEERAKGNILERFSAQQFPDLHSELNLSSLELGDSALYFCASSVLAGGPSSYNEQFFGPGTRLTVL.

CDR3 sequence reads: CASSPREDHEKLFF. CDR3 DNA: TGTGCCAGCAGCCCCCGGGAGGACCATGAAAAACTGTTTTTT. The rearrangement links TRBV6-5 to TRBJ1-4; no reliable D call. The CDR3 spans 14 residues. The germline V and J ends were trimmed by 6 bases and 6 bases, with 14 bases remaining between them. Germline CDR1 is MNHEY and CDR2 is SVGAGI.

This chain joins TRBV10-3 and TRBJ2-2; D is perhaps TRBD1 (6 bases). The V and J ends lost 6 bases and 5 bases respectively, with 13 bases between them. Germline CDR1 ENHRY, CDR2 SYGVKD. The CDR3 covers 14 residues. The CDR3 coding sequence is TGTGCCATCAGGCGGACAGACCAGACCGGGGAGCTGTTTTTT. Amino acids: CAIRRTDQTGELFF.

The chain joins TRBV9 to TRBJ2-3; 7 nucleotides agree with TRBD2. CDR1 SGDLS and CDR2 YYNGEE come from the germline V gene. Trimming at V came to 0 bases and at J to 0 bases, leaving 10 bases not matched to a gene. The CDR3 runs 18 residues. CDR3 amino acids: CASSVGPLAGLSTDTQYF. CDR3 nucleotide sequence: TGTGCCAGCAGCGTAGGGCCCTTAGCGGGTCTTAGCACAGATACGCAGTATTTT.

The V call is TRBV28, the J call TRBJ1-1, with 7 positions matching TRBD1. This CDR3 is built from 15 residues. Germline V gene sequence: CDR1 MDHEN, CDR2 SYDVKM. With V trimmed by 4 bases and J by 3 bases, 8 bases remained unmatched. The DNA for the CDR3 is TGTGCCAGCAGTTCGGAGGGGGCCGGGTACACTGAAGCTTTCTTT. Translating it yields CASSSEGAGYTEAFF.

This CDR3 reads CASKVAGDTDTQYF. For the CDR3, the DNA is TGTGCCAGTAAGGTAGCGGGAGACACAGATACGCAGTATTTT. The chain is built from TRBV19 and TRBJ2-3, with 9 bases lining up with TRBD2. J was trimmed by 2 bases and V by 7 bases; bases with no gene match: 4. The CDR3 is 14 amino acids. The germline gives CDR1 LNHDA, CDR2 SQIVND (reference sequence).

The rearrangement uses TRBV5-6 and TRBJ1-4; the D is unclear. This CDR3 region has 14 residues. V dropped 6 bases and J dropped 5 bases, with 14 bases sitting between them. The germline V gene encodes CDR1 SGHDT and CDR2 YYEEEE. CDR3 sequence reads: CASIRTGGNEKLFF. CDR3 DNA: TGTGCCAGCATCCGGACGGGAGGCAATGAAAAACTGTTTTTT. The full variable domain, completed using reference TRBV5-6 and TRBJ1-4, is DAGVTQSPTHLIKTRGQQVTLRCSPKSGHDTVSWYQQALGQGPQFIFQYYEEEERQRGNFPDRFSGHQFPNYSSELNVNALLLGDSALYLCASIRTGGNEKLFFGSGTQLSVL.

The chain has TRBV5-6 and TRBJ2-1; 8 nucleotides match TRBD1. Germline trimming cut 3 bases from V and 3 bases from J; bases unmatched to any gene: 5. This CDR3 region has 15 residues. Germline V CDR1 and CDR2: SGHDT, YYEEEE. Written as DNA, the CDR3 is TGTGCCAGCAGCTACCGGGACAGGTACTACAATGAGCAGTTCTTC. Encoded protein: CASSYRDRYYNEQFF.

The chain uses TRBV28 and TRBJ2-2, with a tentative D call TRBD1 (6 bases). CDR3 length: 16 residues. CDR1 MDHEN and CDR2 SYDVKM come from the germline V gene. Trimming cost V 5 bases and J 7 bases, with 20 bases left between them. The CDR3 loop reads CASSPDSGTLIGELFF. CDR3 nucleotides: TGTGCCAGCAGTCCAGACTCCGGGACACTAATCGGGGAGCTGTTTTTT.

The chain recombines TRBV13 with TRBJ2-2; D is undetermined. The CDR3 is made up of 13 amino acids. Trimming took 5 bases from V and 1 from J, leaving 5 bases between them. Germline V gene lookup returns CDR1 PRHDT and CDR2 FYEKMQ (reference sequence). The CDR3 loop is CASSPGNTGELFF. In DNA, the CDR3 is TGTGCCAGCAGCCCGGGGAACACCGGGGAGCTGTTTTTT.

The V and J genes are TRBV28 and TRBJ1-1; D gene uncertain. Germline CDR1 MDHEN, CDR2 SYDVKM. This CDR3 is built from 12 residues. Trimming removed 5 bases from V and 3 bases from J, with 7 bases in between. The DNA for the CDR3 is TGTGCCAGCAGTCCCCGGGACACTGAAGCTTTCTTT. This encodes CASSPRDTEAFF.

The chain links TRBV29-1 to TRBJ2-3; possible D gene TRBD1, 5 bases. CDR3 length: 14 residues. Germline CDR1 is SQVTM and CDR2 is ANQGSEA. The V gene lost 6 bases and the J gene lost 5 bases, with 18 bases spanning the gap. The CDR3 nucleotides read TGCAGCGTCCTGCAACTCTCCCAGGGAGATACGCAGTATTTT. Its translation is CSVLQLSQGDTQYF.

The chain combines TRBV27 with TRBJ2-7, with D tentatively TRBD1 (6 bases). Trimming removed 5 bases from V and 2 bases from J, with 13 bases in between. From germline, CDR1 is MNHEY and CDR2 SMNVEV (reference sequence). The CDR3 runs to 14 residues. The CDR3 region is CASSPTGTTYEQYF. CDR3 nucleotide sequence: TGTGCCAGCAGTCCGACAGGAACCACCTACGAGCAGTACTTC.

This clone was found once. The chain uses TRBV9 and TRBJ2-3; 7 bases align to TRBD2. V was pared by 5 bases and J by 4 bases, with 7 bases of the junction left unmatched. Germline-derived CDR1 and CDR2 are SGDLS and YYNGEE. The CDR3 consists of 14 residues. The CDR3 region is CASRDGGYADTQYF. Here the CDR3 DNA reads TGTGCCAGCAGGGACGGGGGGTATGCAGATACGCAGTATTTT.

The V and J genes are TRBV7-6 and TRBJ2-1, with a weak D call TRBD2 (5 bases). Germline CDR1 SGHVS, CDR2 FNYEAQ. V was shortened by 5 bases and J by 5 bases, with 10 bases between the two germline ends. The CDR3 is made up of 13 amino acids. DNA for the CDR3: TGTGCCAGCAGCCCCCGGGGTGACAATGAGCAGTTCTTC. Translation gives CASSPRGDNEQFF.